Below are 12 T cell receptor beta chains sequenced from a single sample in a study of siplizumab effects on memory and regulatory T cells. The data were produced by immunoSEQ multiplex PCR, yet TCRdb's version contains in-frame clones alone and is incomplete. The sample holds about 98,000 clones, more than 85% seen once. Sample: CD4+ T cells sorted from blood. The receptors originated from a human donor in good health.

This chain joins TRBV29-1 and TRBJ2-7, with D maybe TRBD2 (5 bases). The CDR3 contains 12 residues. Germline V gene sequence: CDR1 SQVTM, CDR2 ANQGSEA. V lost 4 bases, J lost 6 bases, and 13 bases lay in between. DNA of the CDR3: TGCAGCGTTGGAGGGTGGGGTGCCGAGCAGTACTTC. Amino acids: CSVGGWGAEQYF.

The rearrangement links TRBV28 to TRBJ1-2; tentative D call: TRBD1 (5 bases). Germline V gene lookup returns CDR1 MDHEN and CDR2 SYDVKM. V was cut by 5 bases and J by 2 bases, with 18 bases left in between. The CDR3 runs 16 residues. In DNA, the CDR3 is TGTGCCAGCAGTCCATCCGGGACCCCAGCCAACTATGGCTACACCTTC. Protein product: CASSPSGTPANYGYTF.

This clone was counted once. The chain has TRBV14 and TRBJ1-2; 10 bases map to TRBD1. Germline assignment: CDR1 SGHDN and CDR2 FVKESK. The CDR3 consists of 16 residues. The J segment lost 8 bases and the V segment lost 0 bases, leaving 9 bases of the junction unmatched. The DNA for the CDR3 is TGTGCCAGCAGCCAAGATCTTCGGACAGGGGGGGGCGGCTACACCTTC. Encoded protein: CASSQDLRTGGGGYTF.

The chain uses TRBV9 and TRBJ2-2, with 8 nucleotides matching TRBD1. Germline CDR1 SGDLS, CDR2 YYNGEE. The junction had 9 bases not matched to a gene; V was cut back by 0 bases and J by 2 bases. The CDR3 contains 18 residues. The DNA of the CDR3 is TGTGCCAGCAGCGTAGAGCCAGGCAGGGGGCGCAACACCGGGGAGCTGTTTTTT. It specifies CASSVEPGRGRNTGELFF.

The chain links TRBV10-3 to TRBJ2-5, with TRBD2 identical over 11 bases. V shed 6 bases, J shed 2 bases, and the junction held 8 bases outside the gene matches. The CDR3 totals 16 residues. The germline V gene has CDR1 ENHRY and CDR2 SYGVKD. This CDR3 is CAISLTGTSGQETQYF. Written as DNA, the CDR3 is TGTGCCATCAGCCTCACCGGGACTAGCGGACAAGAGACCCAGTACTTC.

The sample holds one count of this clone. CDR3 bases: TGTGCCTGGAGTCCCCCTAGCACATTCGGCGAGCAGTACTTC. It yields the protein CAWSPPSTFGEQYF. The genes are TRBV30 and TRBJ2-7; D perhaps matches TRBD2 (5 bases). The CDR3 is made up of 14 amino acids. The germline CDR1 and CDR2 sequences are GTSNPN and SVGIG (reference sequence). V was pared by 2 bases and J by 6 bases, with 17 bases between.

This clone was recorded only once. The genes are TRBV5-1 and TRBJ1-4; D might be TRBD1 (6 bases). Germline assignment: CDR1 SGHRS and CDR2 YFSETQ. The length of the CDR3 is 15 residues. Deletions cut 3 bases from V and 7 bases from J, with 16 bases between. The CDR3 region is CASSSTGQPLEKLFF. The CDR3 DNA sequence: TGCGCCAGCAGCTCCACCGGACAGCCGCTTGAAAAACTGTTTTTT.

The chain's CDR3 is CASSFRRGATGELFF. DNA for the CDR3: TGTGCCAGCAGCTTTCGGCGGGGAGCCACCGGGGAGCTGTTTTTT. The chain has TRBV7-2 and TRBJ2-2; perhaps TRBD2 as D (6 bases). The germline CDR1 and CDR2 sequences are SGHTA and FQGNSA. Trimming shortened V by 3 bases and J by 4 bases, and 12 bases separated the two germline ends. The CDR3 is 15 residues long.

The chain links TRBV28 to TRBJ1-2; no clear D gene. This CDR3 spans 14 amino acids. V lost 2 bases and J 4 bases, leaving 11 bases between the germline ends. CDR1 is MDHEN and CDR2 is SYDVKM in the germline V gene. For the CDR3, the DNA is TGTGCCAGCAGTTTAATCCAGTCACTCTATGGCTACACCTTC. Translation: CASSLIQSLYGYTF.

The CDR3 nucleotides are TGTGCCAGCAGTTTAAAAATGAGGACAGGAGGGGGGCACAACTATGGCTACACCTTC. Protein: CASSLKMRTGGGHNYGYTF. The chain couples TRBV28 to TRBJ1-2; 7 positions agree with TRBD1. The CDR3 is 19 residues long. V trimming: 2 bases; J trimming: 2 bases; junction bases outside the gene matches: 17. The germline gives CDR1 MDHEN, CDR2 SYDVKM.

V and J are TRBV18 and TRBJ2-3; TRBD1 aligns across 7 bases. The length of the CDR3 is 18 residues. The V segment lost 4 bases and the J segment 0 bases; nucleotides outside the gene matches: 13. CDR1 is KGHSH, CDR2 LQKENI, per germline. The CDR3 DNA follows: TGTGCCAGCTCACAGAACCGACAGGGAATGTCTAGCACAGATACGCAGTATTTT. This codes for CASSQNRQGMSSTDTQYF.

This rearrangement joins TRBV18 to TRBJ2-3, with 12 bases identical to TRBD2. Looked up from germline, CDR1 is KGHSH and CDR2 is LQKENI. Losses at the gene ends were 6 bases for V and 4 bases for J; bases not matched to a gene: 5. The CDR3 covers 15 residues. CDR3 bases: TGTGCCAGCTCTCTGACTAGCGGGAGAGCAGATACGCAGTATTTT. Translated: CASSLTSGRADTQYF.